This TCR beta chain was identified in a study of T cell responses to AZD1222 COVID-19 vaccine. Study observations and caveats: Reportedly, close to half of spike-specific TCRs are directed against unmutated variant regions.

A word on this clone: Its antigen is unidentified.

TCRdb keeps only in-frame clones here, not all; method: immunoSEQ multiplex PCR. The profile shows about 99,000 clones, 91% of them singletons. The CDR3 contains 12 residues. Germline V CDR1 and CDR2: GTSNPN, SVGIG (reference sequence). Trimming removed 4 bases at V and 10 bases at J, with 16 bases between. The V gene is TRBV30, the J gene TRBJ1-1; no clear D gene. The origin of this receptor is an adult in good health. Sequencing was performed on peripheral blood, taken on day 0 of AZD1222 vaccination. The CDR3 loop reads CAWITVGERAFF. DNA for the CDR3: TGTGCCTGGATTACAGTCGGGGAAAGAGCTTTCTTT.